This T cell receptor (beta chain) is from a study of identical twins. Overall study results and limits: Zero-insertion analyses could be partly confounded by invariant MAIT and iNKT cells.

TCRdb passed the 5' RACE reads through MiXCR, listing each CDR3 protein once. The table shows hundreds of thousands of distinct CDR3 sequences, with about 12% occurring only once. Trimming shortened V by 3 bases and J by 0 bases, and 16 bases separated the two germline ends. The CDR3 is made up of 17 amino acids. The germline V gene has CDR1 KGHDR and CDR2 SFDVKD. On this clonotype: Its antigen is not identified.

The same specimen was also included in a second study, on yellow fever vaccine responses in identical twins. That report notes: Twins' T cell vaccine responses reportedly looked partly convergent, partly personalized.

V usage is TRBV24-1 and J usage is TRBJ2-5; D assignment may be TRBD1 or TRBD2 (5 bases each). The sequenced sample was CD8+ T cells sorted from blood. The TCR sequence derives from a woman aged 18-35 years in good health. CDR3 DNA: TGTGCCACCAGTGATATGGGGGAGAGCGCGTACCAAGAGACCCAGTACTTC. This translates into CATSDMGESAYQETQYF.